The T cell receptor (beta chain) described here comes from a study of response to subunit inactivated influenza vaccine. TCRdb re-called the RT-PCR reads through MiXCR, storing one row per CDR3 protein. The data contain almost 600,000 distinct CDR3 sequences, 11% to 15% of them seen just once; the ten biggest clones take up roughly 10%. The V and J ends lost 6 bases and 10 bases, in that order; junction bases with no gene match: 8. The CDR3 covers 13 residues. Germline assignment: CDR1 LGHNA and CDR2 YSLEER. The table lists this clonotype with a few counts. The sequence derives from a man between 45 and 60 years old who received an inactivated influenza vaccine. This chain connects TRBV4-3 to TRBJ1-5; 8 bases are shared with TRBD1. The sample here was PBMCs from blood, taken 11 to 12 days after vaccination. This CDR3 is CASSPDREGPQHF. CDR3 in DNA: TGCGCCAGCAGTCCGGACAGGGAAGGCCCCCAGCATTTT.